One and the same sample provided the 18 T cell receptor beta chains below, sequenced in a study of Graves' ophthalmopathy and Graves' hyperthyroidism. TCR beta CDR3 amplification used RNA transcripts. The first round was an RT-PCR with HTBI primers, and the second round was a multiplex PCR. TCRdb fed the multiplex PCR reads into MiXCR, producing one record per CDR3 protein. The sample yields under 400,000 distinct CDR3 sequences, roughly 15% seen once. The source material was peripheral blood. The receptors originated from an adult man with Graves' ophthalmopathy.

This clonotype was observed at least ten times. The chain links TRBV6-5 to TRBJ1-1; a possible D gene is TRBD1 (5 bases). Trimming removed 6 bases from V and 7 bases from J, with 9 bases in between. Germline CDR1 is MNHEY and CDR2 is SVGAGI. The CDR3 has 11 residues. The CDR3, as DNA: TGTGCCAGCAGCCGGGGCTTTGAAGCTTTCTTT. Translated: CASSRGFEAFF.

In this sample, this clonotype turned up many times. V gene TRBV2 combines with J gene TRBJ2-2; the D is unclear. V was cut by 8 bases and J by 1 base, with 11 bases left in between. This CDR3 is built from 14 residues. Germline lookup yields CDR1 SNHLY and CDR2 FYNNEI. CDR3 protein: CASVFGLNTGELFF. CDR3 in DNA: TGTGCCAGCGTTTTCGGTTTGAACACCGGGGAGCTGTTTTTT. The full variable domain, completed using reference TRBV2 and TRBJ2-2, is EPEVTQTPSHQVTQMGQEVILRCVPISNHLYFYWYRQILGQKVEFLVSFYNNEISEKSEIFDDQFSVERPDGSNFTLKIRSTKLEDSAMYFCASVFGLNTGELFFGEGSRLTVL.

This clonotype was picked up many times. The chain is built from TRBV20-1 and TRBJ1-5; no definite D call. Trimming cost V 2 bases and J 2 bases, with 7 bases left between them. The CDR3 contains 13 residues. From germline, CDR1 is DFQATT and CDR2 SNEGSKA (reference sequence). In nucleotides, the CDR3 is TGCAGTGCTAGAAGCCTCGGCAATCAGCCCCAGCATTTT. Its translation is CSARSLGNQPQHF.

A single count supports this clonotype. A much larger clonotype is one base distant, so this may be a read error. The V call is TRBV27, the J call TRBJ2-7; 9 bases fit TRBD2. Germline V lookup: CDR1 MNHEY, CDR2 SMNVEV (reference sequence). This CDR3 has 13 residues. Here the CDR3 DNA reads TGTGCCAGCAGTTTACCTAGCGGGGCCGAGCAGCACTTC. The encoded protein is CASSLPSGAEQHF.

The chain couples TRBV27 to TRBJ2-7; 12 nucleotides agree with TRBD2. V shed 10 bases, J shed 5 bases, and the junction held 6 bases outside the gene matches. From germline, CDR1 is MNHEY and CDR2 SMNVEV (reference sequence). The CDR3 contains 13 residues. DNA of the CDR3: TGTGCCACGGTCGGACTAGCGGGAAACGAGCAGTACTTC. It codes for CATVGLAGNEQYF.

This clonotype was picked up a small number of times. A junction end diverges from the germline sequence, so it may reflect a read error. This sequence joins TRBV15 and TRBJ2-7; 8 nucleotides line up with TRBD1. The CDR3 loop spans 17 amino acids. Germline CDR1 LNHNV, CDR2 YYDKDF (reference sequence). The CDR3 nucleotides read TGTGCCACCAGCAGAGAATTTAGGCAGGGGGCGATCCACGAACAGTACTTC. This codes for CATSREFRQGAIHEQYF.

The rearrangement links TRBV10-3 to TRBJ2-7, with D tentatively TRBD1 (6 bases). V gave up 5 bases and J gave up 2 bases, with 10 bases separating them. This CDR3 contains 13 residues. CDR1 is ENHRY, CDR2 SYGVKD, per germline. The CDR3 loop reads CAISRDTTYEQYF. The CDR3, as DNA: TGTGCCATCAGTCGGGACACCACCTACGAGCAGTACTTC.

CDR3 loop: CAGLLGANYGYTF. The CDR3 DNA sequence: TGTGCCGGATTGCTGGGGGCTAACTATGGCTACACCTTC. The chain links TRBV30 to TRBJ1-2; a weak D match, TRBD1 (5 bases). CDR1 is GTSNPN, CDR2 SVGIG, per germline (reference sequence). The CDR3 length is 13 residues. V lost 8 bases, J lost 0 bases, and 13 bases lay in between.

This clonotype has ten or more counts. This chain connects TRBV11-2 to TRBJ2-7, with 7 bases that match TRBD2. With 5 bases clipped from V and 6 bases from J, the junction kept 10 bases outside the gene matches. The CDR3 extends over 14 amino acids. Germline CDR1 and CDR2: SGHAT and FQNNGV. CDR3 DNA: TGTGCCAGCAGCCGCTCTAGCGGCCTCGTCGAGCAGTACTTC. Translated, it gives CASSRSSGLVEQYF.

This sequence joins TRBV11-2 and TRBJ2-2; D is unresolved. Trimming took off 3 bases at V and 6 bases at J, with 11 bases between the two ends. The CDR3 loop spans 14 amino acids. CDR1 is SGHAT, CDR2 FQNNGV, per germline. The CDR3 loop is CASSFLTGPGELFF. CDR3 DNA sequence: TGTGCCAGCAGCTTTTTGACCGGGCCCGGGGAGCTGTTTTTT. The full variable domain, with the rest looked up from reference TRBV11-2 and TRBJ2-2, is EAGVAQSPRYKIIEKRQSVAFWCNPISGHATLYWYQQILGQGPKLLIQFQNNGVVDDSQLPKDRFSAERLKGVDSTLKIQPAKLEDSAVYLCASSFLTGPGELFFGEGSRLTVL.

This clonotype was seen at least ten times. This chain connects TRBV2 to TRBJ1-2; TRBD1 aligns across 8 bases. The germline V gene encodes CDR1 SNHLY and CDR2 FYNNEI. The CDR3 length is 14 residues. V lost 6 bases and J lost 9; bases outside the gene matches: 12. The CDR3 sequence is CASSLAGQGSSYTF. In DNA form, the CDR3 reads TGTGCCAGCAGCCTAGCCGGACAGGGCTCGAGCTACACCTTC.

In this sample, this clonotype turned up many times. The rearrangement links TRBV6-2 or TRBV6-3 to TRBJ1-5; D is perhaps TRBD1 (5 bases). There are 15 residues in the CDR3. Germline CDR1 is MNHEY and CDR2 is SVGEGT. V lost 4 bases, J lost 6 bases, and 16 bases lay in between. DNA of the CDR3: TGTGCCAGCAGTTCGGGACTGCTGAATCGTCAGCCCCAGCATTTT. Protein sequence: CASSSGLLNRQPQHF.

This clonotype was recorded many times. The rearrangement uses TRBV6-1 and TRBJ1-2, with D perhaps TRBD1 (5 bases). Per the germline V gene, CDR1 is MNHNS and CDR2 is SASEGT. The CDR3 runs 14 residues. Deletions cut 1 base from V and 3 bases from J, with 9 bases between. This CDR3 reads CASSEVGGDYGYTF. CDR3 nucleotide sequence: TGTGCCAGCAGTGAAGTTGGAGGGGACTATGGCTACACCTTC.

This clonotype appeared many times. The V call is TRBV6-1, the J call TRBJ1-6, with D maybe TRBD1 (5 bases). CDR3 length equals 14 residues. V shed 8 bases and J shed 5 bases, with 13 bases lying between them. CDR1 is MNHNS and CDR2 is SASEGT in the germline V gene. The DNA of the CDR3 is TGTGCCAGCCTCGGGACGGGGGATAATTCACCCCTCCACTTT. The encoded protein is CASLGTGDNSPLHF.

This clonotype was observed at least ten times. The chain carries TRBV6-1 and TRBJ1-2; D is unclear. Looked up from germline, CDR1 is MNHNS and CDR2 is SASEGT. The CDR3 consists of 13 residues. The V end lost 6 bases, the J end lost 8 bases, and 16 bases lay between the germline ends. This CDR3 reads CASRLRSSYGYTF. In DNA form, the CDR3 reads TGTGCCAGCAGACTCCGATCCTCTTACGGCTACACCTTC.

At least ten counts were recorded for this clonotype. The chain recombines TRBV5-1 with TRBJ2-2; the match to TRBD1 covers 9 bases. The trim removed 3 bases at V and 4 bases at J, leaving 10 bases unmatched. The CDR3 runs 17 residues. Germline values: CDR1 SGHRS, CDR2 YFSETQ. The CDR3 DNA is TGCGCCAGCAGCTACGGGACAGGGCCAAGGAGCACCGGGGAGCTGTTTTTT. It is translated as CASSYGTGPRSTGELFF.

This chain joins TRBV28 and TRBJ1-2, with TRBD1 matching over 9 bases. With 6 bases clipped from V and 5 bases from J, the junction kept 10 bases outside the gene matches. CDR1 MDHEN and CDR2 SYDVKM come from the germline V gene. This CDR3 is 15 amino acids long. CDR3 sequence reads: CASSGTGQGVYGYTF. The CDR3 DNA sequence: TGTGCCAGCAGCGGGACGGGACAGGGAGTTTATGGCTACACCTTC.

This clonotype was recorded at least ten times. The rearrangement links TRBV9 to TRBJ1-2, with 8 bases identical to TRBD1. This CDR3 has 14 residues. Germline V gives CDR1 SGDLS, CDR2 YYNGEE. The ends lost 3 bases at V and 3 bases at J; junction bases unmatched: 4. CDR3 protein: CASSASGGDYGYTF. Here the CDR3 DNA reads TGTGCCAGCAGCGCATCAGGGGGCGACTATGGCTACACCTTC.